These T cell receptor beta chains were read from a single sample in a study of control samples from healthy donors and cancer patients. Only in-frame clones appear in the TCRdb table, and some are missing; sequencing was by immunoSEQ multiplex PCR. The table has about 44,000 clones, approximately 89% seen once. The source material was PBMCs. Receptors originate from an older woman with lung cancer. CDR3s include the opening cysteine and the closing phenylalanine or tryptophan. A D gene is named only where the DNA matches it firmly. Size is stated for part of the rows, as once, few or many counts, or as a class when the clone is expanded.

clone_size | j_call | d_call | v_call | cdr3_aa | cdr3_nt
NA | TRBJ1-2 | TRBD1 | TRBV7-9 | CASSGGQGPYYGYTF | TGTGCCAGCAGCGGCGGACAGGGACCGTACTATGGCTACACCTTC
NA | TRBJ1-4 | TRBD1 | TRBV4-1 | CASSDTGGQAEKLFF | TGCGCCAGCAGCGACACAGGGGGCCAAGCTGAAAAACTGTTTTTT
few | TRBJ2-1 | TRBD1 | TRBV6-1 | CASSERQGAYNEQFF | TGTGCCAGCAGTGAAAGGCAGGGGGCATACAATGAGCAGTTCTTC
NA | TRBJ1-1 | TRBD1 | TRBV5-4 | CASSLTGGTEAFF | TGTGCCAGCAGCTTGACAGGGGGCACTGAAGCTTTCTTT
NA | TRBJ2-2 | TRBD2 | TRBV9 | CASSSGLAVGELFF | TGTGCCAGCAGCTCGGGACTAGCGGTCGGGGAGCTGTTTTTT
NA | TRBJ2-7 | NA | TRBV4-3 | CASSQALALTYEQYF | TGCGCCAGCAGCCAAGCTCTAGCGCTCACCTACGAGCAGTACTTC
NA | TRBJ2-2 | NA | TRBV7-2 | CASSLWVTQTGELFF | TGTGCCAGCAGCTTATGGGTGACCCAAACCGGGGAGCTGTTTTTT
NA | TRBJ2-2 | NA | TRBV10-3 | CATQGGNTGELFF | TGTGCCACCCAAGGAGGGAACACCGGGGAGCTGTTTTTT
NA | TRBJ1-2 | NA | TRBV3-1/TRBV3-2 | CASSQETTGTNGYTF | TGTGCCAGCAGCCAAGAAACAACAGGAACAAATGGCTACACCTTC
NA | TRBJ1-1 | NA | TRBV11-3 | CASSLGHLNTEAFF | TGTGCCAGCAGCTTAGGCCACTTGAACACTGAAGCTTTCTTT
NA | TRBJ1-5 | NA | TRBV19 | CASRDGPRGNQPQHF | TGTGCCAGTAGGGATGGGCCCCGTGGCAATCAGCCCCAGCATTTT
NA | TRBJ1-1 | TRBD1 | TRBV28 | CASRSRGLKRLNTEAFF | TGTGCCAGCAGGAGCAGGGGGCTAAAAAGGTTGAACACTGAAGCTTTCTTT
NA | TRBJ1-2 | NA | TRBV29-1 | CSVDTIYGYTF | TGCAGCGTTGATACCATCTATGGCTACACCTTC
NA | TRBJ1-3 | NA | TRBV5-6 | CASSFRTVGNTIYF | TGTGCCAGCAGCTTTCGGACAGTCGGAAACACCATATATTTT
NA | TRBJ2-2 | TRBD1 | TRBV28 | CASSPTRDSTGELFF | TGTGCCAGCAGTCCGACCCGGGACAGCACCGGGGAGCTGTTTTTT
NA | TRBJ1-2 | TRBD1 | TRBV20-1 | CSASKGQGNYGYTF | TGCAGTGCTAGTAAGGGACAGGGTAACTATGGCTACACCTTC
NA | TRBJ2-7 | NA | TRBV30 | CAWSVGNEQYF | TGTGCCTGGAGTGTCGGGAACGAGCAGTACTTC
NA | TRBJ2-4 | TRBD1 | TRBV15 | CATSNRDRVDIQYF | TGTGCCACCAGCAACCGGGACAGGGTAGACATTCAGTACTTC
NA | TRBJ1-2 | NA | TRBV19 | CASSYQVYGYTF | TGTGCCAGTAGTTACCAGGTCTATGGCTACACCTTC
NA | TRBJ2-2 | TRBD1 | TRBV7-3 | CASSRTGPGELFF | TGTGCCAGCAGCAGGACAGGGCCCGGGGAGCTGTTTTTT
NA | TRBJ2-3 | TRBD2 | TRBV4-2 | CASSQGLAGGPSTDTQYF | TGTGCCAGCAGCCAAGGACTAGCGGGAGGGCCTAGCACAGATACGCAGTATTTT
NA | TRBJ2-7 | NA | TRBV6-2/TRBV6-3 | CASSPMYQQYF | TGTGCCAGCAGTCCCATGTACCAGCAGTACTTC
NA | TRBJ1-4 | NA | TRBV5-1 | CASSFSATNEKLFF | TGCGCCAGCAGCTTTTCAGCAACTAATGAAAAACTGTTTTTT
NA | TRBJ1-5 | NA | TRBV19 | CASSQGRNQPQHF | TGTGCCAGTAGCCAGGGGAGAAATCAGCCCCAGCATTTT
NA | TRBJ1-4 | TRBD1 | TRBV28 | CASSLDRVSEKLFF | TGTGCCAGCAGTTTAGACAGGGTGTCTGAAAAACTGTTTTTT
NA | TRBJ2-3 | NA | TRBV24-1 | CATSDLGRSVSTDTQYF | TGTGCCACCAGTGATTTGGGGCGGAGCGTGAGCACAGATACGCAGTATTTT
NA | TRBJ1-2 | NA | TRBV7-9 | CASSATAGFTNYGYTF | TGTGCCAGCAGCGCGACGGCAGGGTTCACTAACTATGGCTACACCTTC
NA | TRBJ2-1 | NA | TRBV5-6 | CASSLGVRNEQFF | TGTGCCAGCAGCTTGGGTGTCCGCAATGAGCAGTTCTTC
NA | TRBJ1-1 | TRBD1 | TRBV9 | CASSVGTGAGDTEAFF | TGTGCCAGCAGCGTGGGGACAGGGGCGGGGGACACTGAAGCTTTCTTT
once | TRBJ1-4 | NA | TRBV5-5 | CASSTPGTTNEKLFF | TGTGCCAGCAGCACCCCCGGGACCACTAATGAAAAACTGTTTTTT
NA | TRBJ1-5 | NA | TRBV30 | CAWGRGRIWDQPQHF | TGTGCCTGGGGAAGAGGACGGATTTGGGATCAGCCCCAGCATTTT
NA | TRBJ1-2 | NA | TRBV30 | CAWGRNRGYTF | TGTGCCTGGGGGAGGAATCGCGGCTACACCTTC
NA | TRBJ2-2 | NA | TRBV7-9 | CASSLERATGELFF | TGTGCCAGCAGCTTAGAGCGGGCCACCGGGGAGCTGTTTTTT
NA | TRBJ2-2 | TRBD1 | TRBV6-4 | CASSAFDRGDTGELFF | TGTGCCAGCAGTGCATTTGACAGGGGGGACACCGGGGAGCTGTTTTTT
once | TRBJ2-7 | NA | TRBV15 | CATSRVRAGSSYEQYF | TGTGCCACCAGCAGAGTACGGGCGGGGAGCTCCTACGAGCAGTACTTC
NA | TRBJ2-1 | TRBD1 | TRBV29-1 | CSVERDRGLNEQFF | TGCAGCGTTGAAAGGGACAGGGGGCTTAATGAGCAGTTCTTC
once | TRBJ2-7 | TRBD2 | TRBV16 | CASSPLTSGNHEQYF | TGTGCCAGCAGCCCTCTGACTAGCGGGAACCACGAGCAGTACTTC
once | TRBJ1-6 | TRBD1 | TRBV7-9 | CASSLSGQGNSPLHF | TGTGCCAGCAGCTTGAGCGGACAGGGAAATTCACCCCTCCACTTT
NA | TRBJ2-4 | TRBD2 | TRBV5-1 | CASSTLAGGGNIQYF | TGCGCCAGCAGCACCTTAGCGGGAGGTGGAAACATTCAGTACTTC
NA | TRBJ1-1 | TRBD1 | TRBV19 | CASRGGGETEAFF | TGTGCCAGCCGAGGGGGCGGTGAGACTGAAGCTTTCTTT
NA | TRBJ1-3 | NA | TRBV28 | CASTGQLRVTIYF | TGTGCCAGCACGGGTCAGCTTAGAGTCACCATATATTTT
once | TRBJ2-7 | NA | TRBV6-5 | CASGNWGHEQYF | TGTGCCAGCGGGAACTGGGGGCACGAGCAGTACTTC
NA | TRBJ2-1 | TRBD2 | TRBV7-3 | CASSSTSGSSYNEQFF | TGTGCCAGCAGTTCGACTAGCGGGAGCTCCTACAATGAGCAGTTCTTC
NA | TRBJ2-7 | NA | TRBV18 | CASSPRTLDEQYF | TGTGCCAGCTCACCACGGACACTCGACGAGCAGTACTTC
NA | TRBJ1-5 | TRBD1 | TRBV19 | CASSIQDRSSQPQHF | TGTGCCAGTAGCATCCAGGACAGGAGCTCTCAGCCCCAGCATTTT
NA | TRBJ1-4 | NA | TRBV10-3 | CAIRGGGGEKLFF | TGTGCCATCCGTGGGGGGGGTGGTGAAAAACTGTTTTTT
NA | TRBJ1-1 | NA | TRBV5-4 | CASSSRDKNTEAFF | TGTGCCAGCAGCTCCCGGGACAAGAACACTGAAGCTTTCTTT
NA | TRBJ1-3 | NA | TRBV6-5 | CASSYVSGNTIYF | TGTGCCAGCAGTTACGTCTCTGGAAACACCATATATTTT
NA | TRBJ1-5 | TRBD1 | TRBV24-1 | CATSDPDRDGQPQHF | TGTGCCACCAGTGACCCGGACAGGGATGGTCAGCCCCAGCATTTT
once | TRBJ1-1 | NA | TRBV10-3 | CAITEDTYPRTEAFF | TGTGCCATCACCGAGGACACATATCCAAGGACTGAAGCTTTCTTT
NA | TRBJ1-1 | NA | TRBV6-2/TRBV6-3 | CASSDAGGTEAFF | TGTGCCAGCAGTGACGCCGGGGGCACTGAAGCTTTCTTT
NA | TRBJ1-3 | NA | TRBV7-6 | CASSRGQFSGNTIYF | TGTGCCAGCAGCCGGGGGCAATTCTCTGGAAACACCATATATTTT
NA | TRBJ2-7 | NA | TRBV6-5 | CASSTQGIVEQYF | TGTGCCAGCAGTACACAGGGAATAGTAGAGCAGTACTTC
NA | TRBJ1-2 | NA | TRBV7-3 | CASSISWGDYGYTF | TGTGCCAGCAGCATAAGTTGGGGAGACTATGGCTACACCTTC